These 27 T cell receptor beta chains share one sample of origin, sequenced in a study of Graves' ophthalmopathy and Graves' hyperthyroidism. Transcripts of RNA were the source for amplifying TCR beta CDR3 regions. HTBI-primed RT-PCR formed the first round, and a multiplex PCR formed the second. TCRdb re-called the multiplex PCR reads through MiXCR, storing one row per CDR3 protein. The sample yields 300,000 to 350,000 distinct CDR3 sequences, 17% seen once. Sequenced sample: peripheral blood. The origin of the receptors is an adult man with Graves' ophthalmopathy.

This clonotype has a count of ten or more. The rearrangement joins TRBV19 to TRBJ2-5; D is unresolved. Germline CDR1 reads LNHDA; CDR2 reads SQIVND (reference sequence). V lost 3 bases, J lost 5 bases, and 7 bases lay in between. The CDR3 totals 12 residues. CDR3 loop: CASSIGRETQYF. The CDR3 nucleotides read TGTGCCAGTAGTATTGGGCGGGAGACCCAGTACTTC.

The table lists this clonotype with many counts. The chain has TRBV24-1 and TRBJ1-5; no definite D call. V dropped 1 base and J dropped 1 base, with 4 bases sitting between them. CDR3 length: 14 amino acids. CDR1 and CDR2 (germline): KGHDR, SFDVKD. CDR3 coding DNA: TGTGCCACCAGTGATTTTGAAAGCAATCAGCCCCAGCATTTT. Translation gives CATSDFESNQPQHF.

This clonotype was detected many times. The genes are TRBV3-1 and TRBJ2-2; D gene ambiguous. Trimming shortened V by 1 base and J by 7 bases, and 16 bases separated the two germline ends. Germline CDR1 and CDR2: LGHDT and YNNKEL (reference sequence). The CDR3 loop spans 16 amino acids. The CDR3 region has the DNA TGTGCCAGCAGCCAAGGGTCGGGCAGGTCCGGCGGGGAGCTGTTTTTT. It is translated as CASSQGSGRSGGELFF.

Many counts were recorded for this clonotype. Written as DNA, the CDR3 is TGTGCCAGTAGTATGGGGACGGCTTATCAGCCCCAGCATTTT. It yields the protein CASSMGTAYQPQHF. The J gene is TRBJ1-5, the V gene TRBV19; a possible D gene is TRBD1 (5 bases). The CDR3 covers 14 residues. The V end was cut by 3 bases, the J end by 5 bases, with 11 bases between. Germline V lookup: CDR1 LNHDA, CDR2 SQIVND (reference sequence).

This clonotype was observed many times. The V gene is TRBV11-2, the J gene TRBJ1-5, with D unclear. CDR1 is SGHAT, CDR2 FQNNGV, per germline. This CDR3 comprises 11 residues. Trimming took off 1 base at V and 6 bases at J, with 1 base between the two ends. The CDR3 loop reads CASSLVQPQHF. The CDR3 region has the DNA TGTGCCAGCAGCTTAGTTCAGCCCCAGCATTTT.

This clonotype was detected ten times or more. The J gene is TRBJ1-1, the V gene TRBV2, with D unclear. V gave up 7 bases and J gave up 0 bases, with 12 bases separating them. There are 14 residues in the CDR3. CDR1 SNHLY and CDR2 FYNNEI come from the germline V gene. The CDR3 nucleotides read TGTGCCAGCACCAAGACGGGAATGAACACTGAAGCTTTCTTT. Translated: CASTKTGMNTEAFF.

This clonotype occurred many times. The chain uses TRBV7-2 and TRBJ2-7, with unresolved D. Germline assignment: CDR1 SGHTA and CDR2 FQGNSA. Trimming cost V 0 bases and J 6 bases, with 18 bases left between them. CDR3 length equals 16 residues. The CDR3 nucleotides are TGTGCCAGCAGCTTAGCAATCGAAAGCCAAGGCCTCGAGCAGTACTTC. Translating it yields CASSLAIESQGLEQYF.

This clonotype was observed at least ten times. The chain uses TRBV30 and TRBJ1-1; 7 bases align to TRBD1. Germline assignment: CDR1 GTSNPN and CDR2 SVGIG (reference sequence). There are 14 residues in the CDR3. Unmatched junction bases numbered 8, after V lost 0 bases and J lost 7 bases. CDR3 in DNA: TGTGCCTGGAGTGTACACCGGGACAGTCGTGAAGCTTTCTTT. It is translated as CAWSVHRDSREAFF.

This clonotype occurred many times. CDR3 sequence: CASSLVGPVDEQYF. In nucleotides, the CDR3 is TGCGCCAGCAGCTTGGTTGGACCCGTGGACGAGCAGTACTTC. The chain joins TRBV5-1 to TRBJ2-7; the D is unclear. V dropped 0 bases and J dropped 5 bases, with 12 bases sitting between them. The CDR3 sequence is 14 residues long. In germline, CDR1 is SGHRS, CDR2 YFSETQ.

This clonotype showed up just a few times. The chain uses TRBV7-2 and TRBJ2-7; 12 bases align to TRBD2. The CDR3 has 15 residues. Germline V gene sequence: CDR1 SGHTA, CDR2 FQGNSA. With V trimmed by 5 bases and J by 3 bases, 5 bases remained unmatched. The CDR3 sequence is CASSRTSGTYYEQYF. In DNA, the CDR3 is TGTGCCAGCAGCCGGACTAGCGGGACCTACTACGAGCAGTACTTC.

This clonotype was observed many times. The chain combines TRBV6-1 with TRBJ2-5, with 7 bases aligning to TRBD1. V lost 6 bases and J lost 1; bases outside the gene matches: 2. Germline V gene sequence: CDR1 MNHNS, CDR2 SASEGT. This CDR3 contains 13 residues. For the CDR3, the DNA is TGTGCCAGCAGGACAGGGACCCAAGAGACCCAGTACTTC. It translates to CASRTGTQETQYF.

The V call is TRBV30, the J call TRBJ1-2, with a tentative D call TRBD1 (5 bases). CDR1 and CDR2 (germline): GTSNPN, SVGIG (reference sequence). The germline V and J ends were trimmed by 1 base and 8 bases, with 14 bases remaining between them. This CDR3 spans 13 amino acids. The CDR3 reads CAWSETGVRGYTF. DNA of the CDR3: TGTGCCTGGAGTGAGACGGGGGTACGGGGCTACACCTTC. Drawing the rest from reference TRBV30 and TRBJ1-2, the complete variable domain is SQTIHQWPATLVQPVGSPLSLECTVEGTSNPNLYWYRQAAGRGLQLLFYSVGIGQISSEVPQNLSASRPQDRQFILSSKKLLLSDSGFYLCAWSETGVRGYTFGSGTRLTVV.

This clonotype was recorded many times. The genes are TRBV3-1 and TRBJ1-5; 9 positions agree with TRBD1. This CDR3 contains 14 residues. Germline V gene data show CDR1 as LGHDT and CDR2 as YNNKEL (reference sequence). The trim removed 5 bases at V and 7 bases at J, leaving 6 bases unmatched. The CDR3 spells CASSRGQGRQPQHF. The CDR3 region has the DNA TGTGCCAGCAGCAGGGGACAGGGACGACAGCCCCAGCATTTT.

This clonotype showed up many times. The chain carries TRBV6-5 and TRBJ1-2; D not certain. CDR3 length equals 13 residues. Germline V gene data show CDR1 as MNHEY and CDR2 as SVGAGI. Trimming took off 7 bases at V and 2 bases at J, with 11 bases between the two ends. The CDR3 reads CASIRGGNYGYTF. The DNA for the CDR3 is TGTGCCAGCATCCGGGGTGGGAACTATGGCTACACCTTC.

There are many counts of this clonotype. The gene calls are TRBV2 and TRBJ2-5, with 9 nucleotides matching TRBD1. Germline trimming cut 3 bases from V and 2 bases from J; bases unmatched to any gene: 16. This CDR3 has 19 amino acids. Germline-derived CDR1 and CDR2 are SNHLY and FYNNEI. CDR3 loop: CASSDLGQGRNAGQETQYF. The CDR3 nucleotides are TGTGCCAGCAGTGACTTGGGACAGGGCAGGAACGCGGGGCAAGAGACCCAGTACTTC.

In its sample, this clonotype was seen many times. The chain has TRBV5-1 and TRBJ2-5, with D hard to call. Germline assignment: CDR1 SGHRS and CDR2 YFSETQ. V was trimmed by 6 bases and J by 5 bases, leaving 8 bases between them. This CDR3 spans 11 amino acids. The CDR3 region is CASTVEETQYF. The CDR3 nucleotides read TGCGCCAGCACCGTCGAGGAGACCCAGTACTTC.

This clonotype was recorded at least ten times. The chain is built from TRBV20-1 and TRBJ2-7; no definite D call. This CDR3 comprises 14 residues. Per germline, CDR1 DFQATT and CDR2 SNEGSKA (reference sequence). Trimming took off 2 bases at V and 0 bases at J, with 11 bases between the two ends. The CDR3 reads CSARSPPSSYEQYF. The CDR3 DNA follows: TGCAGTGCTAGAAGCCCTCCAAGCTCCTACGAGCAGTACTTC.

The CDR3 reads CASSLPRVTYEQYF. CDR3 nucleotides: TGTGCCAGCAGTCTCCCCAGGGTAACCTACGAGCAGTACTTC. This chain links TRBV28 with TRBJ2-7; D might be TRBD1 (5 bases). This CDR3 is built from 14 residues. The germline V gene encodes CDR1 MDHEN and CDR2 SYDVKM. V was pared by 5 bases and J by 2 bases, with 13 bases between.

This clonotype was picked up many times. The J gene is TRBJ2-7, the V gene TRBV30, with D uncertain. Trimming cost V 2 bases and J 3 bases, with 5 bases left between them. The CDR3 is 11 amino acids. Germline V gene lookup returns CDR1 GTSNPN and CDR2 SVGIG (reference sequence). CDR3 nucleotide sequence: TGTGCCTGGAGTAACAACTACGAGCAGTACTTC. This sequence encodes CAWSNNYEQYF.

This clonotype has ten or more counts. This chain uses TRBV12-3 or TRBV12-4 with TRBJ2-6; 8 bases agree with TRBD1. After removal of 6 bases from V and 5 bases from J, the junction contained 9 bases not matched to a gene. CDR3 length: 16 residues. CDR3 bases: TGTGCCAGCAGAACGCGGACAGGGACAAGGGCCAACGTCCTGACTTTC. Residues: CASRTRTGTRANVLTF.

This clonotype was picked up many times. This CDR3 fails to terminate in the conserved phenylalanine or tryptophan, so it likely reflects a read error. V usage is TRBV7-8 and J usage is TRBJ1-3; D gene unclear. The CDR3 spans 15 residues. CDR1 and CDR2 from the germline V gene are SGHVS and FQNEAQ. V was shortened by 5 bases and J by 0 bases, with 11 bases between the two germline ends. The CDR3 bases are TGTGCCAGCAGCGAGCAGGCGAGCTCTGGAAACACCATATATTCT. Protein: CASSEQASSGNTIYS.

The V gene is TRBV6-2 or TRBV6-3, the J gene TRBJ1-1; D possibly corresponds to TRBD1 (5 bases). The germline CDR1 and CDR2 sequences are MNHEY and SVGEGT. V was shortened by 4 bases and J by 1 base, with 13 bases between the two germline ends. The CDR3 totals 15 residues. CDR3 in amino acids: CASSSLAGANTEAFF. CDR3 coding DNA: TGTGCCAGCAGTTCCCTAGCCGGGGCGAACACTGAAGCTTTCTTT.

There are many counts of this clonotype. The DNA for the CDR3 is TGTGCCAGCAGCTTAGTGGGGACAGATACCGGGGAGCTGTTTTTT. Its translation is CASSLVGTDTGELFF. The chain is built from TRBV7-9 and TRBJ2-2; TRBD1 aligns across 7 bases. The CDR3 has 15 amino acids. The germline V gene encodes CDR1 SEHNR and CDR2 FQNEAQ (reference sequence). Germline trimming cut 1 base from V and 5 bases from J; bases unmatched to any gene: 4.

This clonotype was seen ten or more times. The chain has TRBV6-1 and TRBJ2-6, with unresolved D. Germline V lookup: CDR1 MNHNS, CDR2 SASEGT. The CDR3 is made up of 14 amino acids. V lost 7 bases to trimming and J lost 0 bases, with 7 bases between them. In nucleotides, the CDR3 is TGTGCCAGCACCCCCCTCTCTGGGGCCAACGTCCTGACTTTC. The encoded protein is CASTPLSGANVLTF.

This chain connects TRBV7-9 to TRBJ1-6; D gene ambiguous. The CDR3 is 15 amino acids. CDR1 and CDR2 (germline): SEHNR, FQNEAQ (reference sequence). V was shortened by 7 bases and J by 9 bases, with 19 bases between the two germline ends. The CDR3 nucleotides are TGTGCCAGCAATCGAGCTAATGGTGAAAGTTCACCCCTCCACTTT. Translated, it gives CASNRANGESSPLHF.

This clonotype has a count of ten or more. The J gene is TRBJ1-6, the V gene TRBV15; perhaps TRBD1 as D (5 bases). The CDR3 sequence is 12 residues long. Trimming took 9 bases from V and 7 from J, leaving 10 bases between them. Germline V gene sequence: CDR1 LNHNV, CDR2 YYDKDF (reference sequence). CDR3 sequence: CATSGGNSPLHF. CDR3 sequence (DNA): TGTGCCACTTCTGGGGGGAATTCACCCCTCCACTTT.

This clonotype was seen repeatedly, ten times or more. The CDR3 reads CASSYAAGGPKQYF. CDR3 in DNA: TGTGCCAGCAGTTACGCAGCGGGAGGGCCCAAGCAGTACTTC. The chain joins TRBV6-5 to TRBJ2-7, with TRBD2 matching over 10 bases. The CDR3 is 14 residues long. After removal of 2 bases from V and 8 bases from J, the junction contained 6 bases not matched to a gene. Germline loops: CDR1 MNHEY, CDR2 SVGAGI.